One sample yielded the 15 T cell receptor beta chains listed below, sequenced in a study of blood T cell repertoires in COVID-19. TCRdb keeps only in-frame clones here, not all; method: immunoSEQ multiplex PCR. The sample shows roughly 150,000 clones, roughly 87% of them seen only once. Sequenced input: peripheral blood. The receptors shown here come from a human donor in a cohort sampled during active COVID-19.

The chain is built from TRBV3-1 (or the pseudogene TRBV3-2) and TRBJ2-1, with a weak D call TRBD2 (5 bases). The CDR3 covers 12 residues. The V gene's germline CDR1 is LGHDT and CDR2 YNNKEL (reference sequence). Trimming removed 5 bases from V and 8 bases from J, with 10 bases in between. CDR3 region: CASSSRGYEQFF. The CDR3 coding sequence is TGTGCCAGCAGCTCCCGGGGTTATGAGCAGTTCTTC.

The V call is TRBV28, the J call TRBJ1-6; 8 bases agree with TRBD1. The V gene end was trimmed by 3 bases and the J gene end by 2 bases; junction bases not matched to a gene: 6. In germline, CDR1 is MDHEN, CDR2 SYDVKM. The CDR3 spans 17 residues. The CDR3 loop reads CASSFGTGPPYNSPLHF. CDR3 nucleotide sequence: TGTGCCAGCAGTTTTGGGACAGGCCCCCCCTATAATTCACCCCTCCACTTT.

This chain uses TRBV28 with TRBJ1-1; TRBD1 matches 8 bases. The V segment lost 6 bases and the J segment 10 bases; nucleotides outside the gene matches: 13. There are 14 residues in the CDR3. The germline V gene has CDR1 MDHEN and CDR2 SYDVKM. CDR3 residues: CASSHETGARRAFF. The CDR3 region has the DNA TGTGCCAGCAGCCACGAGACAGGGGCAAGGAGAGCTTTCTTT.

CDR3 in DNA: TGTGCCAGCAGCGTAGCCGGGGGGAATGGGGAGCAGTACTTC. Translation: CASSVAGGNGEQYF. The chain recombines TRBV9 with TRBJ2-7; 7 nucleotides agree with TRBD2. V was clipped by 0 bases and J by 7 bases; unmatched bases: 7. Germline CDR1 is SGDLS and CDR2 is YYNGEE. CDR3 size: 14 residues.

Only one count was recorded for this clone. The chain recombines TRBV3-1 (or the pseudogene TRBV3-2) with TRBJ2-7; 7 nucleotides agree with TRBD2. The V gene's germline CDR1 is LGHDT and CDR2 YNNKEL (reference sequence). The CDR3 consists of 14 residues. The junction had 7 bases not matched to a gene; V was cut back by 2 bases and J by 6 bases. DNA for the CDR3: TGTGCCAGCAGCCAAAGCAGGGAGGGGCTCGAGCAGTACTTC. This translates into CASSQSREGLEQYF.

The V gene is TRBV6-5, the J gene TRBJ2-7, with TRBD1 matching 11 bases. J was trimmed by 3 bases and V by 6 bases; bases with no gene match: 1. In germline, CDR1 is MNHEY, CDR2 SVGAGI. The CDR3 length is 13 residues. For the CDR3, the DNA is TGTGCCAGCAGGGGGACAGGGGGCTACGAGCAGTACTTC. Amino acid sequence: CASRGTGGYEQYF.

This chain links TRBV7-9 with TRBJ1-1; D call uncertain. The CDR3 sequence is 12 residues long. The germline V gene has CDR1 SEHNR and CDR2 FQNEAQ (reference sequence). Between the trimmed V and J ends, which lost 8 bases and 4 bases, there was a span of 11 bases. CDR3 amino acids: CASGGKPTEAFF. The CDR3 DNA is TGTGCCAGCGGCGGGAAACCCACTGAAGCTTTCTTT.

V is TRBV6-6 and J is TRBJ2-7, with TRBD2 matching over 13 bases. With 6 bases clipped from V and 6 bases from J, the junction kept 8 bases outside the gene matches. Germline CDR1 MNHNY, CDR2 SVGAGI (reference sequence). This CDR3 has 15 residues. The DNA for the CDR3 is TGTGCCAGCAGCCGCCAAGGGACTAGCGGGGCCGAGCAGTACTTC. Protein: CASSRQGTSGAEQYF.

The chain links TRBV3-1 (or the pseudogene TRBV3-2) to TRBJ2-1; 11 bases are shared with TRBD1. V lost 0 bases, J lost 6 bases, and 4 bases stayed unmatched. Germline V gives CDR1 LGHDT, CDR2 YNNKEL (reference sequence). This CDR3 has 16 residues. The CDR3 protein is CASSQEAGTGGNEQFF. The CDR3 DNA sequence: TGTGCCAGCAGCCAAGAGGCCGGGACAGGGGGCAATGAGCAGTTCTTC.

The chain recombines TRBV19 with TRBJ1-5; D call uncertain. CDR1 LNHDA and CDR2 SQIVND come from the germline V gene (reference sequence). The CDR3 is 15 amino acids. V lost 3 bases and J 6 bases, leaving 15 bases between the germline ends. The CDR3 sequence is CASSILPGNTQPQHF. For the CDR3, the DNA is TGTGCCAGTAGTATTCTTCCGGGGAATACTCAGCCCCAGCATTTT.

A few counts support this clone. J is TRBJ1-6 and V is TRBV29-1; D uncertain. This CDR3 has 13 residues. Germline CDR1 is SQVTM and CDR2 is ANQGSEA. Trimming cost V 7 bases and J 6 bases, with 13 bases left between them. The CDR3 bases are TGCAGCGCCCAGGCCGAGGGTAATTCACCCCTCCACTTT. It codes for CSAQAEGNSPLHF.

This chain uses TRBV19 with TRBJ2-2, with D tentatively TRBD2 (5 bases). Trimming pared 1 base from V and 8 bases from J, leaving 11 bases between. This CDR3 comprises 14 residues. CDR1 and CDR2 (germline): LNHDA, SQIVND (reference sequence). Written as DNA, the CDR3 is TGTGCCAGTAGTATAGTAGAGGGTTCGGGGGAGCTGTTTTTT. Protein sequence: CASSIVEGSGELFF.

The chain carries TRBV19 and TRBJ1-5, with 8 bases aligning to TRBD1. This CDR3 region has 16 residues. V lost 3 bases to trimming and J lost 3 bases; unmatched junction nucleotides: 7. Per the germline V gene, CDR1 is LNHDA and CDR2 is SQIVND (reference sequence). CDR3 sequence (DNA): TGTGCCAGTAGTATTCGGGCGGGACAGGTCAATCAGCCCCAGCATTTT. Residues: CASSIRAGQVNQPQHF.

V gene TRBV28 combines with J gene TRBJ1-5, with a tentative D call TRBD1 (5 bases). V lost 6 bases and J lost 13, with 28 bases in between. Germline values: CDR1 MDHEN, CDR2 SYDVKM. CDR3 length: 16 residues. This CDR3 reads CASRTRGIIADLYQHF. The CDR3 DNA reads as TGTGCCAGCAGAACTAGGGGTATAATAGCGGACCTTTATCAGCATTTT.

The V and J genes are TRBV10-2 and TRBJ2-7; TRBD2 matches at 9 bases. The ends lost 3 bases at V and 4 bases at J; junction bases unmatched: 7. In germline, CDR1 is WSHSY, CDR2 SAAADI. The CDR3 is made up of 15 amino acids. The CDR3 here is CASSEKTLAGYEQYF. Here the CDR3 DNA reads TGCGCCAGCAGTGAAAAGACCCTAGCGGGATACGAGCAGTACTTC.